Following are 5 T cell receptor beta chains from one sample sequenced in a study of T cells after yellow fever vaccination. TCRdb re-called the 5' RACE reads with MiXCR, one entry per CDR3 protein. The sample lists 200,000 to 300,000 distinct CDR3 sequences, approximately 3.8% seen once, with 19% in the top ten. This material consisted of PBMCs, taken 15 days after the yellow fever booster vaccination. All receptors come from a man younger than 35 who received the YFV17D yellow fever vaccine.

This clonotype was seen ten or more times. The V and J genes are TRBV7-8 and TRBJ1-1, with 7 bases that match TRBD1. The CDR3 is 16 residues long. Germline V gives CDR1 SGHVS, CDR2 FQNEAQ. With 4 bases clipped from V and 0 bases from J, the junction kept 8 bases outside the gene matches. This chain's CDR3 is CASSSRDSLMNTEAFF. DNA of the CDR3: TGTGCCAGCAGCTCGCGGGACAGCCTCATGAACACTGAAGCTTTCTTT.

This clonotype was counted at least ten times. The V and J genes are TRBV12-3 or TRBV12-4 and TRBJ1-1; 10 nucleotides match TRBD1. This CDR3 comprises 16 residues. Trimming took 10 bases from V and 1 from J; bases not matched to a gene: 12. The CDR3 protein is CATTDRGGPSNTEAFF. The CDR3 bases are TGTGCCACCACGGACAGGGGGGGTCCCTCGAACACTGAAGCTTTCTTT.

In this sample, this clonotype turned up many times. V is TRBV15 and J is TRBJ2-1; D is unresolved. Germline V lookup: CDR1 LNHNV, CDR2 YYDKDF (reference sequence). V lost 8 bases, J lost 6 bases, and 5 bases lay in between. The CDR3 has 10 residues. For the CDR3, the DNA is TGTGCCACCGGGCGCAATGAGCAGTTCTTC. Its translation: CATGRNEQFF.

This clonotype was counted many times. The chain carries TRBV5-1 and TRBJ2-1; D may correspond to TRBD1 or TRBD2 (7 bases each). The CDR3 contains 15 residues. V dropped 4 bases and J dropped 3 bases, with 14 bases sitting between them. Germline lookup yields CDR1 SGHRS and CDR2 YFSETQ. The CDR3, as DNA: TGCGCCAGCAGCCCGGGGGGACAGAGCTACAATGAGCAGTTCTTC. Translating gives CASSPGGQSYNEQFF.

This clonotype was observed at least ten times. The V gene is TRBV5-1, the J gene TRBJ1-3; possible D gene TRBD1, 6 bases. Trimming took off 5 bases at V and 3 bases at J, with 12 bases between the two ends. There are 14 residues in the CDR3. CDR1 and CDR2 (germline): SGHRS, YFSETQ. The CDR3 DNA reads TGCGCCAGCAGTACGGACAGTCATGGAAACACCATATATTTT. Translation: CASSTDSHGNTIYF.